The 22 T cell receptor beta chains given below trace back to one sample, sequenced in a study of blood T cell repertoires in COVID-19. TCRdb keeps only in-frame clones here, not all; method: immunoSEQ multiplex PCR. Seen here are a few hundred thousand clones, nearly 90% observed once, and the top ten hold around 2.3%. Source material: peripheral blood. These receptors were collected from a woman aged 55-75 years with COVID-19, enrolled during active disease.

A word on this clone: Other nucleotide sequences from this sample produce the same CDR3. CDR3 residues: CASRTGGNTEAFF. The CDR3 coding sequence is TGTGCCAGTAGGACAGGGGGCAACACTGAAGCTTTCTTT. The chain is built from TRBV19 and TRBJ1-1; 10 bases align to TRBD1. This CDR3 spans 13 amino acids. J was trimmed by 2 bases and V by 6 bases; bases with no gene match: 0. CDR1 and CDR2 from the germline V gene are LNHDA and SQIVND (reference sequence).

This clone has a single count. This chain links TRBV25-1 with TRBJ2-5, with 8 bases identical to TRBD2. The germline V gene encodes CDR1 MGHDK and CDR2 SYGVNS. This CDR3 spans 17 amino acids. J lost 5 bases, V lost 0 bases, and 11 bases had no gene match. The CDR3 DNA reads TGTGCCAGCAGTGAATACTCGGCGGGGGGTCTCCGGGAGACCCAGTACTTC. This gives the protein CASSEYSAGGLRETQYF.

The chain couples TRBV20-1 to TRBJ2-7; possible D gene TRBD1, 5 bases. The CDR3 length is 11 residues. Germline V gene sequence: CDR1 DFQATT, CDR2 SNEGSKA (reference sequence). Trimming took 6 bases from V and 6 from J, leaving 12 bases between them. This CDR3 reads CSALTVGEQYF. The CDR3 coding sequence is TGCAGTGCGCTGACAGTGGGCGAGCAGTACTTC.

This chain uses TRBV5-1 with TRBJ1-1, with D perhaps TRBD1 (5 bases). The germline V gene has CDR1 SGHRS and CDR2 YFSETQ. Trimming removed 4 bases at V and 7 bases at J, with 20 bases between. This CDR3 region has 15 residues. The CDR3 nucleotides are TGCGCCAGCAGCCTGACTGGTGCAGGGAGGGATGAAGCTTTCTTT. The encoded protein is CASSLTGAGRDEAFF. The full variable domain, with the rest looked up from reference TRBV5-1 and TRBJ1-1, is KAGVTQTPRYLIKTRGQQVTLSCSPISGHRSVSWYQQTPGQGLQFLFEYFSETQRNKGNFPGRFSGRQFSNSRSEMNVSTLELGDSALYLCASSLTGAGRDEAFFGQGTRLTVV.

This chain uses TRBV9 with TRBJ1-1; no firm D call. From germline, CDR1 is SGDLS and CDR2 YYNGEE. V was clipped by 0 bases and J by 5 bases, with 8 bases between them. CDR3 length: 13 residues. The CDR3 reads CASSVVSGTEAFF. The CDR3 bases are TGTGCCAGCAGCGTAGTTTCGGGGACTGAAGCTTTCTTT.

The chain joins TRBV5-1 to TRBJ2-3; 7 positions match TRBD2. The CDR3 loop spans 13 amino acids. V was pared by 3 bases and J by 5 bases, with 3 bases of the junction left unmatched. Looked up from germline, CDR1 is SGHRS and CDR2 is YFSETQ. For the CDR3, the DNA is TGCGCCAGCAGCTGGGCGGGAGAAGATACGCAGTATTTT. It specifies CASSWAGEDTQYF.

The chain carries TRBV18 and TRBJ1-1; possibly TRBD1 for D (5 bases). This CDR3 has 15 residues. Germline lookup yields CDR1 KGHSH and CDR2 LQKENI. The V and J ends lost 0 bases and 1 base respectively, with 9 bases between them. The CDR3 here is CASSPPVGANTEAFF. CDR3 bases: TGTGCCAGCTCACCACCCGTAGGGGCGAACACTGAAGCTTTCTTT.

The rearrangement joins TRBV7-2 to TRBJ2-1; TRBD2 matches 7 bases. V shed 1 base, J shed 2 bases, and the junction held 5 bases outside the gene matches. Germline lookup yields CDR1 SGHTA and CDR2 FQGNSA. The length of the CDR3 is 16 residues. The CDR3 nucleotides read TGTGCCAGCAGCTTAGTATCGGCGGGGGCCTACAATGAGCAGTTCTTC. It codes for CASSLVSAGAYNEQFF. Full variable domain (rest looked up from reference TRBV7-2 and TRBJ2-1): GAGVSQSPSNKVTEKGKDVELRCDPISGHTALYWYRQSLGQGLEFLIYFQGNSAPDKSGLPSDRFSAERTGGSVSTLTIQRTQQEDSAVYLCASSLVSAGAYNEQFFGPGTRLTVL.

The genes are TRBV4-2 and TRBJ2-7; 12 bases fit TRBD2. Germline V lookup: CDR1 LGHNA, CDR2 YNFKEQ. Trimming at V came to 4 bases and at J to 5 bases, leaving 12 bases not matched to a gene. This CDR3 is built from 17 residues. The CDR3 DNA reads TGTGCCAGCAGCCGATCCCTCACTAGCGGGGGGCTGAACGAGCAGTACTTC. Its translation: CASSRSLTSGGLNEQYF.

The V call is TRBV5-4, the J call TRBJ2-1; 13 bases agree with TRBD2. The ends lost 6 bases at V and 8 bases at J; junction bases unmatched: 14. CDR3 length equals 17 residues. In germline, CDR1 is SGHNT, CDR2 YYREEE (reference sequence). This chain's CDR3 is CASTPSPTSGGADEQFF. Here the CDR3 DNA reads TGTGCCAGCACCCCATCTCCTACTAGCGGGGGGGCGGATGAGCAGTTCTTC.

The chain employs TRBV10-3 and TRBJ1-5, with D possibly matching TRBD1 (6 bases). The CDR3 has 14 amino acids. CDR1 and CDR2 from the germline V gene are ENHRY and SYGVKD. Trimming took 8 bases from V and 0 from J, leaving 11 bases between them. CDR3 residues: CAIGTLDSNQPQHF. As DNA, the CDR3 is TGTGCCATCGGGACACTCGATAGCAATCAGCCCCAGCATTTT.

In regard to this clone: Other DNA sequences in the same sample also yield this CDR3. The CDR3 region is CASSLGQGAYGYTF. The CDR3, as DNA: TGTGCCAGCAGCTTGGGACAGGGCGCCTATGGCTACACCTTC. The J gene is TRBJ1-2, the V gene TRBV7-2; 9 nucleotides line up with TRBD1. The ends lost 3 bases at V and 4 bases at J; junction bases unmatched: 3. Germline CDR1 and CDR2: SGHTA and FQGNSA. The length of the CDR3 is 14 residues. The variable domain in full, completed from reference TRBV7-2 and TRBJ1-2, reads GAGVSQSPSNKVTEKGKDVELRCDPISGHTALYWYRQSLGQGLEFLIYFQGNSAPDKSGLPSDRFSAERTGGSVSTLTIQRTQQEDSAVYLCASSLGQGAYGYTFGSGTRLTVV.

The count of this clone is one. This chain connects TRBV9 to TRBJ1-4; D remains unclear. CDR1 and CDR2 from the germline V gene are SGDLS and YYNGEE. V was clipped by 0 bases and J by 10 bases, with 16 bases between them. This CDR3 is built from 15 residues. For the CDR3, the DNA is TGTGCCAGCAGCGTAGAGGGTCGGGGTGAGGGAAAACTGTTTTTT. As protein: CASSVEGRGEGKLFF.

The chain is built from TRBV5-4 and TRBJ1-1; TRBD1 agrees at 9 bases. This CDR3 region has 14 residues. The germline gives CDR1 SGHNT, CDR2 YYREEE (reference sequence). V shed 4 bases and J 7 bases; nucleotides not matched to a gene: 8. The DNA for the CDR3 is TGTGCCAGCAGCCCTGGACAGGGGAGTTTTGAAGCTTTCTTT. Amino acids: CASSPGQGSFEAFF.

This sequence joins TRBV3-1 (or the pseudogene TRBV3-2) and TRBJ2-3; D is possibly TRBD2 (6 bases). CDR1 and CDR2 (germline): LGHDT, YNNKEL (reference sequence). This CDR3 is built from 16 residues. Trimming took 0 bases from V and 0 from J, leaving 10 bases between them. In nucleotides, the CDR3 is TGTGCCAGCAGCCAAGATGGGGGGACTAGCACAGATACGCAGTATTTT. This encodes CASSQDGGTSTDTQYF.

This chain joins TRBV6-2 or TRBV6-3 and TRBJ2-5, with TRBD2 matching 8 bases. J gave up 4 bases and V 4 bases, and 11 bases lay outside the gene matches. This CDR3 spans 16 amino acids. Germline-derived CDR1 and CDR2 are MNHEY and SVGEGT. The CDR3 DNA follows: TGTGCCAGCAGTTCTCTGGGCCCAAGCGGGGGAGAGACCCAGTACTTC. Its translation is CASSSLGPSGGETQYF.

Notes on this clone: Different DNA sequences within this sample yield the same CDR3. V gene TRBV7-9 combines with J gene TRBJ1-2; no clear D. CDR3 length equals 13 residues. Trimming removed 0 bases from V and 1 base from J, with 3 bases in between. Germline values: CDR1 SEHNR, CDR2 FQNEAQ (reference sequence). In DNA form, the CDR3 reads TGTGCCAGCAGCTTAGCCAGTAACTATGGCTACACCTTC. Its protein is CASSLASNYGYTF.

The chain carries TRBV19 and TRBJ1-5, with D tentatively TRBD1 (5 bases). The CDR3 is made up of 16 amino acids. V was clipped by 3 bases and J by 3 bases, with 15 bases between them. Germline CDR1 and CDR2: LNHDA and SQIVND (reference sequence). CDR3 sequence reads: CASSILPGNYNQPQHF. CDR3 nucleotide sequence: TGTGCCAGTAGTATTTTGCCAGGGAACTACAATCAGCCCCAGCATTTT.

The chain has TRBV6-5 and TRBJ1-6; D gene ambiguous. Germline V gene lookup returns CDR1 MNHEY and CDR2 SVGAGI. The CDR3 is 12 amino acids. The V gene lost 0 bases and the J gene lost 8 bases, with 2 bases spanning the gap. This CDR3 is CASSYSYSPLHF. The CDR3 DNA reads TGTGCCAGCAGTTACTCCTATTCACCCCTCCACTTT.

A single count supports this clone. This chain uses TRBV18 with TRBJ1-2, with D perhaps TRBD1 (5 bases). Germline V gives CDR1 KGHSH, CDR2 LQKENI. Trimming cost V 3 bases and J 4 bases, with 15 bases left between them. The length of the CDR3 is 15 residues. Here the CDR3 reads CASSPGGRGVYGYTF. The CDR3 bases are TGTGCCAGCTCACCCGGAGGGAGGGGCGTCTATGGCTACACCTTC.

This clone has only one observation. V gene TRBV6-2 or TRBV6-3 combines with J gene TRBJ1-1, with no clear D. Germline values: CDR1 MNHEY, CDR2 SVGEGT. The CDR3 runs 13 residues. V was shortened by 6 bases and J by 4 bases, with 12 bases between the two germline ends. The CDR3 here is CASSQGRVTEAFF. The CDR3 DNA sequence: TGTGCCAGCAGCCAAGGTCGGGTCACTGAAGCTTTCTTT.

The CDR3 spells CATSDQTGTGKGALFF. The CDR3 DNA reads as TGTGCCACCAGTGATCAGACCGGGACAGGGAAGGGAGCGCTGTTTTTT. The rearrangement links TRBV24-1 to TRBJ2-2, with TRBD1 matching 9 bases. The CDR3 sequence is 16 residues long. The V gene end was trimmed by 3 bases and the J gene end by 13 bases; junction bases not matched to a gene: 14. Germline V lookup: CDR1 KGHDR, CDR2 SFDVKD.